These 21 T cell receptor beta chains were all obtained from the same sample, sequenced in a study of cytomegalovirus exposure and HLA in healthy donors. A multiplex PCR was run with 60 Vbeta primers and 13 Jbeta primers. Sequencing was performed with immunoSEQ multiplex PCR; in TCRdb, only in-frame clones are kept and a portion is missing. The data contain some 110,000 clones, approximately 72% of them seen just once; the ten biggest clones take up around 2.1%. Sequencing used PBMCs. All receptors come from a man aged 30 to 45 in good health and CMV-seronegative.

The V and J genes are TRBV28 and TRBJ1-4; TRBD1 is a possible D gene (6 bases). The CDR3 runs 12 residues. Germline lookup yields CDR1 MDHEN and CDR2 SYDVKM. The DNA for the CDR3 is TGTGGGGTCAGGGGCGCGAATGAAAAACTGTTTTTT. This translates into CGVRGANEKLFF.

The gene calls are TRBV5-4 and TRBJ1-2, with D possibly TRBD1 on 6 matching bases. Germline V CDR1 and CDR2: SGHNT, YYREEE (reference sequence). The germline V and J ends were trimmed by 0 bases and 6 bases, with 21 bases remaining between them. This CDR3 is built from 17 residues. CDR3 amino acids: CASSLDLAGVMINGYTF. The CDR3 DNA is TGTGCCAGCAGCTTGGATTTGGCAGGGGTTATGATAAATGGCTACACCTTC. The full variable domain, rest sourced from reference TRBV5-4 and TRBJ1-2, is ETGVTQSPTHLIKTRGQQVTLRCSSQSGHNTVSWYQQALGQGPQFIFQYYREEENGRGNFPPRFSGLQFPNYSSELNVNALELDDSALYLCASSLDLAGVMINGYTFGSGTRLTVV.

This chain joins TRBV19 and TRBJ2-1; perhaps TRBD1 as D (6 bases). Per germline, CDR1 LNHDA and CDR2 SQIVND (reference sequence). Trimming removed 3 bases from V and 2 bases from J, with 11 bases in between. This CDR3 has 15 amino acids. The CDR3 is CASSIQGWAYNEQFF. In nucleotides, the CDR3 is TGTGCCAGTAGTATCCAGGGGTGGGCCTACAATGAGCAGTTCTTC.

This CDR3 is CASSVDAAGDYEQYF. CDR3 nucleotide sequence: TGTGCCAGCAGCGTAGATGCAGCGGGAGACTACGAGCAGTACTTC. This chain links TRBV9 with TRBJ2-7; 8 bases agree with TRBD2. The CDR3 runs 15 residues. The V segment lost 0 bases and the J segment 3 bases; nucleotides outside the gene matches: 5. The germline CDR1 and CDR2 sequences are SGDLS and YYNGEE.

The gene calls are TRBV5-1 and TRBJ2-7, with 10 bases identical to TRBD1. CDR1 SGHRS and CDR2 YFSETQ come from the germline V gene. V was pared by 0 bases and J by 2 bases, with 2 bases of the junction left unmatched. This CDR3 region has 15 residues. The CDR3 is CASSLVGQGPYEQYF. The CDR3 DNA follows: TGCGCCAGCAGCTTGGTGGGACAGGGGCCCTACGAGCAGTACTTC. Combining the CDR3 with reference TRBV5-1 and TRBJ2-7 gives the whole variable domain KAGVTQTPRYLIKTRGQQVTLSCSPISGHRSVSWYQQTPGQGLQFLFEYFSETQRNKGNFPGRFSGRQFSNSRSEMNVSTLELGDSALYLCASSLVGQGPYEQYFGPGTRLTVT.

This clone was found a few times. This chain connects TRBV5-1 to TRBJ2-1; 12 nucleotides match TRBD2. Germline lookup yields CDR1 SGHRS and CDR2 YFSETQ. V was pared by 0 bases and J by 8 bases, with 3 bases of the junction left unmatched. The CDR3 loop spans 15 amino acids. The CDR3 loop reads CASSLGTSGTYEQFF. The DNA for the CDR3 is TGCGCCAGCAGCTTGGGGACTAGCGGGACCTATGAGCAGTTCTTC.

The chain links TRBV28 to TRBJ1-4; 10 bases agree with TRBD1. The ends lost 5 bases at V and 7 bases at J; junction bases unmatched: 7. CDR3 length equals 15 residues. CDR1 is MDHEN, CDR2 SYDVKM, per germline. For the CDR3, the DNA is TGTGCCAGCAGTCTCCCGACAGGGGGCGGTGAAAAACTGTTTTTT. Translation: CASSLPTGGGEKLFF.

This clone was counted a single time. The rearrangement uses TRBV27 and TRBJ2-7, with TRBD2 identical over 15 bases. From germline, CDR1 is MNHEY and CDR2 SMNVEV (reference sequence). Trimming cost V 2 bases and J 5 bases; bases outside gene matches: 1. CDR3 length: 15 amino acids. Here the CDR3 reads CASSLGLAGGDEQYF. Written as DNA, the CDR3 is TGTGCCAGCAGTTTAGGACTAGCGGGAGGGGACGAGCAGTACTTC.

The rearrangement links TRBV5-1 to TRBJ2-5; D might be TRBD1 (5 bases). The germline V gene has CDR1 SGHRS and CDR2 YFSETQ. The CDR3 totals 17 residues. The V end was cut by 4 bases, the J end by 5 bases, with 24 bases between. The CDR3 DNA follows: TGCGCCAGCAGCCTGGGCCGGAGTGACAGTCCCGGGGAGACCCAGTACTTC. Protein sequence: CASSLGRSDSPGETQYF.

The CDR3 reads CASSPIWGGATNEQFF. CDR3 DNA: TGTGCCAGCAGTCCTATTTGGGGGGGGGCTACGAATGAGCAGTTCTTC. The chain carries TRBV27 and TRBJ2-1, with a possible D match to TRBD2 (7 bases). Trimming took 5 bases from V and 7 from J, leaving 21 bases between them. CDR1 MNHEY and CDR2 SMNVEV come from the germline V gene (reference sequence). The CDR3 is 16 amino acids.

The sample holds a few counts of this clone. The chain recombines TRBV27 with TRBJ1-1, with 9 nucleotides matching TRBD1. V trimming: 3 bases; J trimming: 8 bases; junction bases outside the gene matches: 4. The germline V gene encodes CDR1 MNHEY and CDR2 SMNVEV (reference sequence). The length of the CDR3 is 13 residues. CDR3 residues: CASSLGTGSEAFF. The CDR3 DNA is TGTGCCAGCAGTTTGGGGACAGGGTCAGAAGCTTTCTTT.

V is TRBV2 and J is TRBJ1-1, with 7 bases identical to TRBD1. CDR3 size: 17 residues. Trimming took 4 bases from V and 2 from J; bases not matched to a gene: 13. Germline CDR1 is SNHLY and CDR2 is FYNNEI. This CDR3 is CASSVPNAQGLNTEAFF. CDR3 DNA sequence: TGTGCCAGCAGTGTCCCGAACGCACAGGGGCTTAACACTGAAGCTTTCTTT.

This clone was observed a handful of times. The CDR3 DNA reads TGTGCCAGCAGTCGACCGGGACTAGCATCTAGCACCTACAATGAGCAGTTCTTC. Protein sequence: CASSRPGLASSTYNEQFF. The chain employs TRBV27 and TRBJ2-1; 9 nucleotides match TRBD2. J lost 2 bases, V lost 5 bases, and 13 bases had no gene match. The CDR3 sequence is 18 residues long. Germline V gene sequence: CDR1 MNHEY, CDR2 SMNVEV (reference sequence).

The rearrangement joins TRBV7-2 to TRBJ1-3; D is perhaps TRBD1 (5 bases). Trimming cost V 11 bases and J 2 bases, with 13 bases left between them. CDR3 length: 13 residues. CDR1 and CDR2 from the germline V gene are SGHTA and FQGNSA. The chain's CDR3 is CAFAAGPGNTIYF. The CDR3, as DNA: TGTGCCTTTGCAGCGGGGCCTGGAAACACCATATATTTT.

The chain uses TRBV2 and TRBJ2-1; 11 nucleotides agree with TRBD2. This CDR3 spans 13 amino acids. J gave up 4 bases and V 9 bases, and 2 bases lay outside the gene matches. Germline CDR1 SNHLY, CDR2 FYNNEI. Here the CDR3 DNA reads TGTGCCAGGGGGACTAGCGGTTACAATGAGCAGTTCTTC. It translates to CARGTSGYNEQFF.

By sample fraction, this clone is medium-sized. The chain employs TRBV27 and TRBJ1-5; D unresolved. The CDR3 consists of 13 residues. Germline CDR1 is MNHEY and CDR2 is SMNVEV (reference sequence). V gave up 0 bases and J gave up 6 bases, with 6 bases separating them. The CDR3 region has the DNA TGTGCCAGCAGTTTATCCTATTTTCAGCCCCAGCATTTT. It is translated as CASSLSYFQPQHF.

The V gene is TRBV6-6, the J gene TRBJ1-4, with 10 bases that match TRBD1. CDR1 and CDR2 from the germline V gene are MNHNY and SVGAGI (reference sequence). Trimming at V came to 2 bases and at J to 8 bases, leaving 2 bases not matched to a gene. The CDR3 extends over 14 amino acids. The CDR3 is CASSYGTGVEKLFF. In DNA, the CDR3 is TGTGCCAGCAGTTACGGGACAGGGGTCGAAAAACTGTTTTTT.

J is TRBJ2-5 and V is TRBV5-8, with D possibly TRBD2 on 6 matching bases. V was cut by 0 bases and J by 1 base, with 13 bases left in between. Germline CDR1 and CDR2: SGHTS and YDEGEE. The CDR3 loop spans 16 amino acids. This chain's CDR3 is CASSLALMRGQETQYF. Written as DNA, the CDR3 is TGTGCCAGCAGCTTGGCCTTGATGCGGGGCCAAGAGACCCAGTACTTC.

The genes are TRBV19 and TRBJ2-3; 9 bases agree with TRBD2. Germline trimming cut 3 bases from V and 4 bases from J; bases unmatched to any gene: 8. Germline loops: CDR1 LNHDA, CDR2 SQIVND (reference sequence). The CDR3 runs to 16 residues. This CDR3 reads CASSISLAGKPDTQYF. CDR3 nucleotide sequence: TGTGCCAGTAGTATTTCCCTAGCGGGGAAGCCAGATACGCAGTATTTT.

V and J are TRBV30 and TRBJ2-7, with 12 bases that match TRBD1. The CDR3 is 14 residues long. CDR1 and CDR2 (germline): GTSNPN, SVGIG (reference sequence). Losses at the gene ends were 5 bases for V and 6 bases for J; bases not matched to a gene: 8. Here the CDR3 DNA reads TGTGCCTGGGCGGGGACAGGGGGCTTCCGCGAGCAGTACTTC. It codes for CAWAGTGGFREQYF.

This clone was picked up a small number of times. The rearrangement joins TRBV18 to TRBJ2-5; D is perhaps TRBD1 (6 bases). The CDR3 extends over 13 amino acids. In germline, CDR1 is KGHSH, CDR2 LQKENI. V lost 1 base and J lost 3, with 6 bases in between. CDR3 residues: CASSPRQEETQYF. The CDR3 DNA is TGTGCCAGCTCACCACGACAGGAAGAGACCCAGTACTTC.